One TCR beta chain is described in this entry. This specimen comes from a study of shared clonotypes between healthy human individuals. Nashville, Tennessee was home to all donors, who were Caucasian adults. CD45RA+ naive and CD45RA-negative memory subsets were separated from CD4+ cells. The junction had 10 bases not matched to a gene; V was cut back by 7 bases and J by 4 bases. The CDR3 is 15 residues long. The germline V gene encodes CDR1 MNHEY and CDR2 SVGAGI. Several immunoSEQ 96-well plates shared each subset's DNA, each plate a replicate. Assay used: immunoSEQ multiplex PCR; TCRdb lists only in-frame clones, some missing. Of about 1.5 million clones in the sample, 95% to 99% were seen once.

The sequence was obtained from a man between 25 and 39 years old in good health. Sequencing was performed on naive CD4+ T cells sorted from blood. Subset reported: CD45RA+ positively selected. The chain links TRBV6-5 to TRBJ2-7; TRBD2 agrees at 10 bases. CDR3 amino acids: CASNPVPSGSYEQYF. DNA of the CDR3: TGTGCCAGCAATCCCGTCCCTAGCGGGAGTTACGAGCAGTACTTC.